This TCR beta chain was retrieved from a study of T cell responses to AZD1222 COVID-19 vaccine. Study-wide findings and caveats: Possibly, clonal diversity was underestimated; donors were largely white British and included more females.

As to this clone: Its antigen is not known.

TCRdb keeps only in-frame clones here, not all; method: immunoSEQ multiplex PCR. This table has fewer than 200,000 clones, approximately 92% appearing once. The sequencing here drew on peripheral blood, taken on day 0 of AZD1222 vaccination. This TCR derives from an adult in good health.

CDR3 sequence: CASSRSTGTNEKLFF. Here the CDR3 DNA reads TGTGCCAGCAGCCGAAGTACAGGAACTAATGAAAAACTGTTTTTT. The V gene is TRBV4-2, the J gene TRBJ1-4, with D tentatively TRBD1 (5 bases). CDR1 LGHNA and CDR2 YNFKEQ come from the germline V gene. The V end was cut by 4 bases, the J end by 1 base, with 10 bases between. The CDR3 runs 15 residues.